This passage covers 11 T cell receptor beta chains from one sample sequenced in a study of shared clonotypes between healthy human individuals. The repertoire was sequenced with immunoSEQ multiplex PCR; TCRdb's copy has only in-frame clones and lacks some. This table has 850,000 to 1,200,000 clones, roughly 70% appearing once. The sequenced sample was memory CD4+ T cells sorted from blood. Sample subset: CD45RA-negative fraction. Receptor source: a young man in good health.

Here the CDR3 DNA reads TGTGCCAGCAGCTTAGGAGGAGGGACAGGAGGGTCACCCCTCCACTTT. It specifies CASSLGGGTGGSPLHF. This chain joins TRBV7-2 and TRBJ1-6; TRBD1 matches at 8 bases. V shed 1 base and J 10 bases; nucleotides not matched to a gene: 9. CDR1 and CDR2 from the germline V gene are SGHTA and FQGNSA. This CDR3 is built from 16 residues.

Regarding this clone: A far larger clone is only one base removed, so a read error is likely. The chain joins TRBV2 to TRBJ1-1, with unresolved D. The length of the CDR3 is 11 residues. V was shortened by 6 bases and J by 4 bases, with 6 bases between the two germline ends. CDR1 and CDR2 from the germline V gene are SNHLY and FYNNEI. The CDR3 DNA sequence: TGTGCCAGCAGAGAGAGCACTGAAGCTTTCTTT. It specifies CASRESTEAFF.

Here the CDR3 DNA reads TGTGCCAGCAGCGCACTAGCGGGAGCTAACAATGAGCAGTTCTTC. As protein: CASSALAGANNEQFF. The V gene is TRBV6-4, the J gene TRBJ2-1; 11 bases map to TRBD2. The trim removed 6 bases at V and 5 bases at J, leaving 6 bases unmatched. This CDR3 has 15 amino acids. Germline lookup yields CDR1 MRHNA and CDR2 SNTAGT.

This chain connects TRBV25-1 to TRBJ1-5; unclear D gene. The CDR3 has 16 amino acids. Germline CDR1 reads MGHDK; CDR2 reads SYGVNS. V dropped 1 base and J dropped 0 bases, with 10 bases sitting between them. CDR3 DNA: TGTGCCAGCAGTGAATCAAAGGTCGGTAGCAATCAGCCCCAGCATTTT. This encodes CASSESKVGSNQPQHF. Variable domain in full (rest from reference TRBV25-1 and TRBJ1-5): EADIYQTPRYLVIGTGKKITLECSQTMGHDKMYWYQQDPGMELHLIHYSYGVNSTEKGDLSSESTVSRIRTEHFPLTLESARPSHTSQYLCASSESKVGSNQPQHFGDGTRLSIL.

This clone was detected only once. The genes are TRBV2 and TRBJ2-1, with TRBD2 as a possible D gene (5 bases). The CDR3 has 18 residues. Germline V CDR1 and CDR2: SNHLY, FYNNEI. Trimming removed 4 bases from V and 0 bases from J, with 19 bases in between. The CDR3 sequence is CASSAGDYSLNSYNEQFF. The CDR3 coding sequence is TGTGCCAGCAGTGCGGGCGACTATTCCCTCAACTCCTACAATGAGCAGTTCTTC. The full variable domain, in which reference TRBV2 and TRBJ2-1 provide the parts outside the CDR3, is EPEVTQTPSHQVTQMGQEVILRCVPISNHLYFYWYRQILGQKVEFLVSFYNNEISEKSEIFDDQFSVERPDGSNFTLKIRSTKLEDSAMYFCASSAGDYSLNSYNEQFFGPGTRLTVL.

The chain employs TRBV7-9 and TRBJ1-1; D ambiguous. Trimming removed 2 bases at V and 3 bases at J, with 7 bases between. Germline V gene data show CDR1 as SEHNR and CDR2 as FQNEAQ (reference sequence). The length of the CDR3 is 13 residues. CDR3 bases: TGTGCCAGCAGCTTAATTTCCGACACTGAAGCTTTCTTT. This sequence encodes CASSLISDTEAFF.

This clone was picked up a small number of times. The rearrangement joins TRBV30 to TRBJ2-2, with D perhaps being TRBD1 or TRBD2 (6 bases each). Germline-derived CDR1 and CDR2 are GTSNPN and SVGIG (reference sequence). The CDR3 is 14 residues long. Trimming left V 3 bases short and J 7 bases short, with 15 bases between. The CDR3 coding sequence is TGTGCCTGGAGGACCCTGGGGGGCTTCGGGGAGCTGTTTTTT. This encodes CAWRTLGGFGELFF.

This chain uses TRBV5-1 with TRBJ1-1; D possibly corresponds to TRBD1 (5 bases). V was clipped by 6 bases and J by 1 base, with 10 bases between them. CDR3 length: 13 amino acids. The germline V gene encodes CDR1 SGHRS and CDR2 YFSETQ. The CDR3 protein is CASTYGTNTEAFF. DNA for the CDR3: TGCGCCAGCACTTACGGGACGAACACTGAAGCTTTCTTT.

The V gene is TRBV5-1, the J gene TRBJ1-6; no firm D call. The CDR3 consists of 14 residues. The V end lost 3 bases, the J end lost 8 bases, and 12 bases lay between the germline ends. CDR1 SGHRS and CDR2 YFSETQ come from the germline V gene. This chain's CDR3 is CASSSRGVDSPLHF. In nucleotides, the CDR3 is TGCGCCAGCAGCTCCCGCGGAGTGGATTCACCCCTCCACTTT. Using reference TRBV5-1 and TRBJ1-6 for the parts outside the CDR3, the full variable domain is KAGVTQTPRYLIKTRGQQVTLSCSPISGHRSVSWYQQTPGQGLQFLFEYFSETQRNKGNFPGRFSGRQFSNSRSEMNVSTLELGDSALYLCASSSRGVDSPLHFGNGTRLTVT.

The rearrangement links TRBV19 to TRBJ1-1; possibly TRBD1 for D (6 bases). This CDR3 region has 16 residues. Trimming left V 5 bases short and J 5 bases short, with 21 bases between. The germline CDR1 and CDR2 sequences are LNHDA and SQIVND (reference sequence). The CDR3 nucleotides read TGTGCCAGTAGTCTCCAGACGGGCAGGGGTGGGACTGAAGCTTTCTTT. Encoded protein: CASSLQTGRGGTEAFF.

Here the CDR3 DNA reads TGTGCCAGCAGTTTATCGGCAGGGGGGGGTACTGAAGCTTTCTTT. Amino acid sequence: CASSLSAGGGTEAFF. This rearrangement joins TRBV27 to TRBJ1-1, with 7 bases matching TRBD1. CDR1 and CDR2 from the germline V gene are MNHEY and SMNVEV (reference sequence). Trimming cost V 0 bases and J 5 bases; bases outside gene matches: 6. CDR3 size: 15 residues.